Below are 12 T cell receptor beta chains sequenced from a single sample in a study of shared T cell receptors in the human thymus. Repertoires were generated with immunoSEQ multiplex PCR, while TCRdb's copy carries only in-frame clones and drops some. The data contain some 640,000 clones, over 75% of them seen just once; the ten biggest clones take up 0.0094%. These data also featured in a second study, about human thymus T cells.

The sample consisted of thymocytes. Receptor source: a boy younger than two with a congenital heart defect.

CDR3 DNA sequence: TGTGCCAGCAGTTTCGGGAGTATGAACACTGAAGCTTTCTTT. This encodes CASSFGSMNTEAFF. The chain carries TRBV28 and TRBJ1-1; no firm D call. The CDR3 loop spans 14 amino acids. The germline V and J ends were trimmed by 3 bases and 0 bases, with 8 bases remaining between them. CDR1 is MDHEN and CDR2 is SYDVKM in the germline V gene.

This chain links TRBV4-3 with TRBJ1-5; 8 nucleotides align to TRBD1. The CDR3 contains 16 residues. J gave up 0 bases and V 0 bases, and 1 base lay outside the gene matches. Germline assignment: CDR1 LGHNA and CDR2 YSLEER. The CDR3 DNA sequence: TGCGCCAGCAGCCAAGAACAGGGGGATAGCAATCAGCCCCAGCATTTT. This encodes CASSQEQGDSNQPQHF.

V gene TRBV27 combines with J gene TRBJ1-5; a possible D gene is TRBD1 (5 bases). Trimming took 5 bases from V and 2 from J, leaving 13 bases between them. Germline V gene lookup returns CDR1 MNHEY and CDR2 SMNVEV (reference sequence). The CDR3 totals 15 residues. DNA of the CDR3: TGTGCCAGCAGTCGCCAGGGAGGACGCAATCAGCCCCAGCATTTT. Its protein product is CASSRQGGRNQPQHF.

V gene TRBV28 combines with J gene TRBJ1-4; no clear D. V was pared by 6 bases and J by 8 bases, with 10 bases between. The CDR3 is 12 residues long. Germline loops: CDR1 MDHEN, CDR2 SYDVKM. The CDR3 bases are TGTGCCAGCAGCTCCTCCCGGGAAAAACTGTTTTTT. This codes for CASSSSREKLFF.

The chain uses TRBV6-5 and TRBJ1-2; 7 bases are shared with TRBD1. The V gene end was trimmed by 6 bases and the J gene end by 7 bases; junction bases not matched to a gene: 2. CDR1 MNHEY and CDR2 SVGAGI come from the germline V gene. The CDR3 consists of 11 residues. This CDR3 is CASRDRVGYTF. The CDR3 nucleotides read TGTGCCAGCAGAGACAGGGTTGGCTACACCTTC.

V usage is TRBV9 and J usage is TRBJ2-5; tentatively, D is TRBD2 (6 bases). Germline V gene sequence: CDR1 SGDLS, CDR2 YYNGEE. With 5 bases removed from V and 3 bases from J, the gap between germline ends came to 14 bases. This CDR3 region has 14 residues. In DNA form, the CDR3 reads TGTGCCAGCAGTCAAAGCGGAGGGAAAGAGACCCAGTACTTC. This sequence encodes CASSQSGGKETQYF.

This clone came up once. The CDR3 DNA reads TGCAGCGTTGCCGACAGGGGAGGACAGCCCCAGCATTTT. This encodes CSVADRGGQPQHF. The rearrangement joins TRBV29-1 to TRBJ1-5; 8 bases map to TRBD1. The V and J ends lost 4 bases and 7 bases, in that order; junction bases with no gene match: 6. CDR3 size: 13 residues. CDR1 is SQVTM and CDR2 is ANQGSEA in the germline V gene.

J is TRBJ2-2 and V is TRBV4-3, with 7 bases lining up with TRBD1. From germline, CDR1 is LGHNA and CDR2 YSLEER. This CDR3 comprises 17 residues. Unmatched junction bases numbered 13, after V lost 3 bases and J lost 6 bases. This CDR3 is CASSHGIRDSVPGELFF. In DNA form, the CDR3 reads TGCGCCAGCAGCCACGGAATCCGGGACAGTGTACCCGGGGAGCTGTTTTTT.

This clone came up once. The gene calls are TRBV5-1 and TRBJ2-7; D possibly corresponds to TRBD2 (5 bases). The CDR3 runs to 13 residues. Trimming cost V 2 bases and J 6 bases, with 12 bases left between them. The germline gives CDR1 SGHRS, CDR2 YFSETQ. CDR3 amino acids: CASSFPGVGEQYF. The CDR3, as DNA: TGCGCCAGCAGCTTTCCCGGGGTAGGCGAGCAGTACTTC.

As to this clone: Additional DNA sequences in this sample encode the identical CDR3. Here the CDR3 DNA reads TGTGCCAGCTCACGGACAGGGGGCTACGAGCAGTACTTC. Amino acid sequence: CASSRTGGYEQYF. The genes are TRBV18 and TRBJ2-7; 10 bases are a match to TRBD1. This CDR3 has 13 amino acids. V trimming: 4 bases; J trimming: 3 bases; junction bases outside the gene matches: 0. In germline, CDR1 is KGHSH, CDR2 LQKENI.

The rearrangement joins TRBV6-5 to TRBJ1-5; D not resolved. V shed 7 bases and J shed 10 bases, with 20 bases lying between them. CDR1 MNHEY and CDR2 SVGAGI come from the germline V gene. The CDR3 totals 14 residues. CDR3 DNA sequence: TGTGCCAGCAAGAGGCGAGATATCAAGGAACCCCAGCATTTT. Translated, it gives CASKRRDIKEPQHF.

The chain uses TRBV5-1 and TRBJ2-1; 12 bases align to TRBD2. J gave up 4 bases and V 4 bases, and 3 bases lay outside the gene matches. The CDR3 runs 15 residues. Germline CDR1 and CDR2: SGHRS and YFSETQ. CDR3 in amino acids: CASSMTSGSYNEQFF. As DNA, the CDR3 is TGCGCCAGCAGCATGACTAGCGGGAGTTACAATGAGCAGTTCTTC.